This TCR beta chain came from a study of T cell responses to AZD1222 COVID-19 vaccine. Measured with immunoSEQ multiplex PCR; TCRdb has only the in-frame clones, and not every one. The repertoire has 130,000 to 150,000 clones, about nine tenths of them found once; the top ten carry 1.5% to 2%. Second doses were pooled across both intervals (about 4 or about 12 weeks). Worth noting for this clone: Its antigen remains unidentified.

The CDR3 is 17 amino acids. Trimming at V came to 1 base and at J to 5 bases, leaving 6 bases not matched to a gene. Germline V lookup: CDR1 LGHNA, CDR2 YSLEER. Study results and caveats: Across the whole spike, CD4 TCRs peaked at regions 160-218 and 743-854. Vaccination with two AZD1222 doses was followed by a rise in Spike-specific TCR breadth and depth.

The gene calls are TRBV4-3 and TRBJ2-2; TRBD2 aligns across 11 bases. Sequencing used peripheral blood, obtained 28 days after the second AZD1222 dose. The source is an adult who received the AZD1222 COVID-19 vaccine. As DNA, the CDR3 is TGCGCCAGCAGCCAAGCCTGGGCTAGCGGGAGGACCGGGGAGCTGTTTTTT. It translates to CASSQAWASGRTGELFF.